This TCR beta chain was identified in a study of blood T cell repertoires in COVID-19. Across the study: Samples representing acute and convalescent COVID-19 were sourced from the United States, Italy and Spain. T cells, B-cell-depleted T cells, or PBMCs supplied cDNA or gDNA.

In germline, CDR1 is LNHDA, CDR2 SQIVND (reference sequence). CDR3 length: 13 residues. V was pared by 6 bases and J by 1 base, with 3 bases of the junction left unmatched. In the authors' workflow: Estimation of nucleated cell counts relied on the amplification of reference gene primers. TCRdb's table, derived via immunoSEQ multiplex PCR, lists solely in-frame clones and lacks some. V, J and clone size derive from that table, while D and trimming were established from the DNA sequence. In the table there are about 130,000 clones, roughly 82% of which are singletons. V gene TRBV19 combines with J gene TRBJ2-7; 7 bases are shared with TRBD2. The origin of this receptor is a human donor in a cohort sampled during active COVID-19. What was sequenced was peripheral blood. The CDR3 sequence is CASRDGGSYEQYF. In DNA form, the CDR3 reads TGTGCCAGTAGAGACGGGGGGTCCTACGAGCAGTACTTC.